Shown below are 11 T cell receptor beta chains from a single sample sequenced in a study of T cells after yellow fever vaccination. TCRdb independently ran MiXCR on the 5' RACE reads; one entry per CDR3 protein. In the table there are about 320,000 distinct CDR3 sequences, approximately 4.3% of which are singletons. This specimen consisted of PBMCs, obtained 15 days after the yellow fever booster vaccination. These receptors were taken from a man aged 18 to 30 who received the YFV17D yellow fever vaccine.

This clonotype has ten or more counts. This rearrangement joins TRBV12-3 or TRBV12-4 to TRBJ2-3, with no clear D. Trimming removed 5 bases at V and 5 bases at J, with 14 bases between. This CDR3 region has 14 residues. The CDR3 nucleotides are TGTGCCAGCAGTGATCGACCTGGTCAAGATACGCAGTATTTT. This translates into CASSDRPGQDTQYF.

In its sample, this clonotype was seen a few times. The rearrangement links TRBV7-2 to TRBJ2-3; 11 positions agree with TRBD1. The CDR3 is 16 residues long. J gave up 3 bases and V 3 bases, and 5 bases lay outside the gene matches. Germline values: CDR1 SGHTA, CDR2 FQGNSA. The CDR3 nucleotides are TGTGCCAGCAGCTTGAGGGACAGGGGGTCAACAGATACGCAGTATTTT. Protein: CASSLRDRGSTDTQYF.

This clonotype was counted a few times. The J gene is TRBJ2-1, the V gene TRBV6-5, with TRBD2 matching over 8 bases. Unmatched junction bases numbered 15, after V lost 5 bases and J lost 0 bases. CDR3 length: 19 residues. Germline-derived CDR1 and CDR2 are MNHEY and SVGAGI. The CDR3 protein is CASSGLTGTRKSSYNEQFF. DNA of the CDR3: TGTGCCAGCAGTGGGCTCACCGGGACTAGAAAGAGCTCCTACAATGAGCAGTTCTTC.

CDR3 loop: CASSLLEGHITDTQYF. In DNA, the CDR3 is TGTGCCAGCAGCTTACTCGAGGGGCATATAACAGATACGCAGTATTTT. The rearrangement joins TRBV11-2 to TRBJ2-3; the D call may be TRBD1 or TRBD2 (5 bases each). This CDR3 has 16 amino acids. The V and J ends lost 2 bases and 3 bases respectively, with 15 bases between them. Germline V gene data show CDR1 as SGHAT and CDR2 as FQNNGV.

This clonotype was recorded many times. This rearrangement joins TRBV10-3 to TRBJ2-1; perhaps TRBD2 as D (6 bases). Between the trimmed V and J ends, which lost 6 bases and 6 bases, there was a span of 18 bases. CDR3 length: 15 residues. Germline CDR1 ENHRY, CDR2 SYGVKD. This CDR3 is CAISGVGGKVNEQFF. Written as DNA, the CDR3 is TGTGCCATCAGCGGTGTGGGGGGAAAGGTCAATGAGCAGTTCTTC.

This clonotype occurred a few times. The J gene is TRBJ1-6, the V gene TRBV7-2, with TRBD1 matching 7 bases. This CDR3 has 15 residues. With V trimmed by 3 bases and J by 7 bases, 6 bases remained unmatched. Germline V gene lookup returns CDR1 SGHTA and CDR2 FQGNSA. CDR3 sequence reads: CASSFHDRDNSPLHF. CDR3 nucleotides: TGTGCCAGCAGCTTTCACGACAGGGACAATTCACCCCTCCACTTT.

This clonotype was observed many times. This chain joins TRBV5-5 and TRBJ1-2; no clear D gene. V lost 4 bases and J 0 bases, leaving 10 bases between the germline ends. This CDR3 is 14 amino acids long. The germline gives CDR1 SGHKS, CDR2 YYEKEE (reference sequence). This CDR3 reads CASSPTPTNYGYTF. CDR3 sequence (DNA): TGTGCCAGCAGCCCTACACCCACTAACTATGGCTACACCTTC. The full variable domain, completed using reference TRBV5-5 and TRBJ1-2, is DAGVTQSPTHLIKTRGQQVTLRCSPISGHKSVSWYQQVLGQGPQFIFQYYEKEERGRGNFPDRFSARQFPNYSSELNVNALLLGDSALYLCASSPTPTNYGYTFGSGTRLTVV.

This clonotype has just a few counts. CDR3 residues: CSVVPHGYQETQYF. In DNA form, the CDR3 reads TGCAGCGTTGTTCCCCACGGGTACCAAGAGACCCAGTACTTC. The chain links TRBV29-1 to TRBJ2-5; D is unresolved. Germline V gene lookup returns CDR1 SQVTM and CDR2 ANQGSEA. Trimming stripped 4 bases from V and 0 bases from J, with 12 bases between. The length of the CDR3 is 14 residues.

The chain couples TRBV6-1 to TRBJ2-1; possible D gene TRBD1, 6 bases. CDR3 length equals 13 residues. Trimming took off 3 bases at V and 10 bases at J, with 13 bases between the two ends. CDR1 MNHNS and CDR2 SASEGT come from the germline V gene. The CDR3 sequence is CASSELQGGEQFF. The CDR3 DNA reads TGTGCCAGCAGTGAGTTACAGGGTGGAGAGCAGTTCTTC.

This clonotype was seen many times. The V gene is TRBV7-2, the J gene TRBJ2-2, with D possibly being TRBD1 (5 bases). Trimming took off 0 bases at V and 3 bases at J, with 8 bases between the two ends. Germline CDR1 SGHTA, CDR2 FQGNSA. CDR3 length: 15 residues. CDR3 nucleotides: TGTGCCAGCAGCTTAGCAGGGGTGCACACCGGGGAGCTGTTTTTT. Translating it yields CASSLAGVHTGELFF.

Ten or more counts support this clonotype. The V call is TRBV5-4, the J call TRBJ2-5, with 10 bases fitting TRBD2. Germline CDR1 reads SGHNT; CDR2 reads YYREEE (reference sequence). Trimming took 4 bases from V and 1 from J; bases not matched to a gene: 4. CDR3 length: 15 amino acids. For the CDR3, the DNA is TGTGCCAGCAGCGAAGGGACTAGCGCCCAAGAGACCCAGTACTTC. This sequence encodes CASSEGTSAQETQYF.